This T cell receptor (beta chain) was found in a study of blood T cells in healthy people across ages (dated by TCRdb to 2015 to 2017). Regarding the complete study: In model experiments, roughly one uniquely barcoded TCR beta cDNA molecule per two T cells was captured by template switching. To avoid experimental bias, donors of different ages were randomly spread across the sequencing lanes. Donors were grouped into four age groups: young (average roughly 16 years), middle-aged (approximately 41), aged (approximately 67) and long-lived (around 80). Age-related changes in TCR beta repertoire diversity were measured in the study by deep sequencing normalized with unique cDNA molecular identifiers. The study analyzed two additional independent replicas of 1 million unique cDNA reads from the same blood draw for two donors, one aged 18 to 29 and one aged 80 or older. The research as a whole found: The long-lived group showed more naive CD4+ T cells, fewer expanded clones and increased TCR diversity than the aged group, suggesting age selection. Estimates of total diversity based on one million sequenced T cells were considered lower bounds and underestimates. Because profiling used bulk unsorted PBMCs, naive and antigen-experienced compartments could not be compared conclusively. Observed TCR beta diversity correlated strongly with the percentage of naive T cells measured by flow cytometry. As age increased, observed TCR beta diversity per million T cells dropped in a roughly linear way, and a significant reduction was already evident by age around 41. Because donor CMV infection status was unknown, age-related changes in expanded clonotypes were potentially confounded.

CDR1 and CDR2 are read off the germline V gene (reference sequence) as LNHNV and YYDKDF. The CDR3 contains 15 residues, cysteine and phenylalanine counted. The sequence is cut down to CDR3 DNA, 45 bases in frame from base 1. V and J are trimmed by 1 base and 6 bases, and the gene matches miss 5 bases of the junction. This clonotype was picked up a small number of times. This receptor's antigen is unknown. There are no base qualities to consult, and no much larger clone falls within one base. The 35 to 40 donors, aged roughly 6 to 95 years, were systemically healthy Caucasian individuals from Russia. Each donor gave ten milliliters of peripheral blood, collected into EDTA-treated Vacutainer tubes. Ficoll-Paque density-gradient centrifugation was used to isolate PBMCs, with at least 6.5 million per sample. Trizol reagent was used to extract total RNA from the PBMCs, yielding at least 5.5 micrograms per sample. For every donor, an aliquot of PBMCs went through flow cytometry to measure the percentages of naive CD45RAhigh/CD27high T cells.

The library was obtained by 5' RACE. The reads were generated on an Illumina HiSeq 2500. A second roughly 7 to 11 cycle PCR used a sample-barcoded 5' primer and a J-beta primer mix. Each TCR beta cDNA molecule received a unique molecular identifier from a template-switch 5' adaptor carrying 12 random nucleotides. At least 3 million CDR3-containing paired-end reads were obtained from each sample. The Mint cDNA synthesis kit, primed by a TRBC-specific oligonucleotide, was used to synthesize first-strand cDNA from all RNA. After uracil-DNA glycosylase treatment, a first 18-cycle PCR used universal primers M1SS and BC2_uni_R on all cDNA. Per the original workflow: Normalization of each sample was performed by random selection of 1 million high-quality reads, each carrying a distinct molecular identifier. Reads sharing molecular identifiers were discarded rather than binned into consensus sequences. CDR3 identification, clonotype clustering and error correction used MiTCR with a Q25 quality threshold and the strictest error-elimination algorithm. A nonparametric unseen species model with Euler transformation was used to estimate a lower bound on total TCR beta diversity. TCRdb reran the public reads through fastp at Q25 and MiXCR, keeping productive beta chains. CDR3 protein duplicates are merged, each entry listing the most common genes and DNA. None of the V and J calls come from the authors' own analysis; TCRdb made them. This sample has roughly 800,000 distinct CDR3 sequences in its table, and about 62% of those were observed once. Of the sample, about 20% falls within the top ten clones.

This TCR derives from a man aged 25-45 years in good health. The sample comprised blood. The chain uses TRBV15 and TRBJ2-2; TRBD2 agrees with 7 junctional bases. The sequence in DNA is TGTGCCACCAGCAGAGTGGGACTAAGGGCCGGGGAGCTGTTTTTT. Protein translation: CATSRVGLRAGELFF.